The 14 T cell receptor beta chains presented below share a single source sample, sequenced in a study of cytomegalovirus exposure and HLA in healthy donors. Vbeta (60) and Jbeta (13) primers were used in the PCR. Sequencing used immunoSEQ multiplex PCR; TCRdb keeps in-frame clones, though not all of them. Altogether roughly 130,000 clones are present, over 70% being singletons, with the ten largest covering approximately 1.7%. Specimen: PBMCs. These TCRs come from a middle-aged woman in good health and CMV-seronegative.

A single count supports this clone. The chain has TRBV11-2 and TRBJ1-3; D not resolved. The CDR3 sequence is 15 residues long. The V end lost 4 bases, the J end lost 8 bases, and 18 bases lay between the germline ends. Germline CDR1 SGHAT, CDR2 FQNNGV. The CDR3 is CASSSSTSLADTIYF. The CDR3, as DNA: TGTGCCAGCAGCTCTTCGACTTCCCTGGCGGACACCATATATTTT. Filled out from reference TRBV11-2 and TRBJ1-3, the complete variable domain reads EAGVAQSPRYKIIEKRQSVAFWCNPISGHATLYWYQQILGQGPKLLIQFQNNGVVDDSQLPKDRFSAERLKGVDSTLKIQPAKLEDSAVYLCASSSSTSLADTIYFGEGSWLTVV.

The V and J genes are TRBV28 and TRBJ2-1; 10 bases are shared with TRBD2. This CDR3 is built from 15 residues. Germline CDR1 and CDR2: MDHEN and SYDVKM. V shed 0 bases, J shed 6 bases, and the junction held 2 bases outside the gene matches. CDR3 residues: CASSLWASGGNEQFF. Here the CDR3 DNA reads TGTGCCAGCAGTTTATGGGCTAGCGGGGGCAATGAGCAGTTCTTC.

V and J are TRBV30 and TRBJ2-1; D remains unclear. Trimming left V 2 bases short and J 0 bases short, with 5 bases between. CDR1 and CDR2 (germline): GTSNPN, SVGIG (reference sequence). The CDR3 spans 13 residues. The CDR3 protein is CAWSQISYNEQFF. The CDR3 DNA sequence: TGTGCCTGGAGTCAGATCTCCTACAATGAGCAGTTCTTC.

This chain connects TRBV9 to TRBJ1-2; D is unresolved. The germline gives CDR1 SGDLS, CDR2 YYNGEE. Trimming stripped 0 bases from V and 6 bases from J, with 21 bases between. This CDR3 comprises 17 residues. The CDR3 DNA reads TGTGCCAGCAGCGTAGCTAATAGTCTGGGAGGAGCTGATGGCTACACCTTC. This sequence encodes CASSVANSLGGADGYTF.

The V and J genes are TRBV9 and TRBJ2-2; D remains unclear. Trimming took off 0 bases at V and 3 bases at J, with 6 bases between the two ends. The V gene's germline CDR1 is SGDLS and CDR2 YYNGEE. The CDR3 runs to 14 residues. The CDR3 loop reads CASSVVTDTGELFF. CDR3 coding DNA: TGTGCCAGCAGCGTAGTTACGGACACCGGGGAGCTGTTTTTT.

The V and J genes are TRBV5-1 and TRBJ2-2; TRBD1 matches 9 bases. Losses at the gene ends were 0 bases for V and 6 bases for J; bases not matched to a gene: 3. Germline V CDR1 and CDR2: SGHRS, YFSETQ. This CDR3 contains 15 residues. The CDR3 sequence: CASSLGDREPGELFF. CDR3 DNA sequence: TGCGCCAGCAGCTTGGGGGACAGGGAGCCCGGGGAGCTGTTTTTT.

This chain connects TRBV4-1 to TRBJ2-1; 11 bases align to TRBD1. In germline, CDR1 is MGHRA, CDR2 YSYEKL. The CDR3 sequence is 15 residues long. V trimming: 4 bases; J trimming: 5 bases; junction bases outside the gene matches: 4. CDR3: CASSLGQGADNEQFF. CDR3 bases: TGCGCCAGCAGCCTCGGACAGGGGGCCGACAATGAGCAGTTCTTC.

The V call is TRBV10-3, the J call TRBJ1-3; a weak D match, TRBD1 (5 bases). The CDR3 totals 13 residues. The V end lost 10 bases, the J end lost 4 bases, and 14 bases lay between the germline ends. Germline V gene sequence: CDR1 ENHRY, CDR2 SYGVKD. CDR3 sequence (DNA): TGTGCCACCGGGGACTCCTTAGGAAACACCATATATTTT. Translated: CATGDSLGNTIYF.

This clone was detected only once. The chain couples TRBV28 to TRBJ1-5; the D gene is possibly TRBD1 (5 bases). Looked up from germline, CDR1 is MDHEN and CDR2 is SYDVKM. V was pared by 8 bases and J by 4 bases, with 21 bases between. The CDR3 contains 16 residues. The CDR3 region is CASPAFRTPPNQPQHF. In DNA, the CDR3 is TGTGCCAGCCCCGCCTTTAGGACACCTCCTAATCAGCCCCAGCATTTT.

The CDR3 DNA reads TGTGCCAGCTCGGAGGGAGGCCTGCGAATTACCGCCTACAATGAGCAGTTCTTC. Protein product: CASSEGGLRITAYNEQFF. The V call is TRBV18, the J call TRBJ2-1; D is perhaps TRBD2 (6 bases). V dropped 6 bases and J dropped 2 bases, with 23 bases sitting between them. Germline V CDR1 and CDR2: KGHSH, LQKENI. CDR3 length equals 18 residues.

In the case of this clone: Germline is not matched at one junction end, which may reflect a read error. The chain uses TRBV7-2 and TRBJ2-1; 10 bases are shared with TRBD2. The CDR3 runs 19 residues. Germline V gives CDR1 SGHTA, CDR2 FQGNSA. The CDR3 DNA follows: TGTGCCAGCAGCTTAGCGACTCGGGCCGGGACTAGCGATTACACTGAGCAGTTCTTC. It is translated as CASSLATRAGTSDYTEQFF.

The chain is built from TRBV2 and TRBJ2-1; D call uncertain. The CDR3 is 15 amino acids. Trimming stripped 5 bases from V and 2 bases from J, with 13 bases between. Germline loops: CDR1 SNHLY, CDR2 FYNNEI. In DNA, the CDR3 is TGTGCCAGCAGTCCGACAAGAAGAACCTACAATGAGCAGTTCTTC. This gives the protein CASSPTRRTYNEQFF.

The chain recombines TRBV11-2 with TRBJ2-1, with a weak D call TRBD2 (6 bases). CDR3 length equals 15 residues. Germline V lookup: CDR1 SGHAT, CDR2 FQNNGV. Trimming cost V 5 bases and J 4 bases, with 15 bases left between them. CDR3 DNA: TGTGCCAGCAGCCCCGGGACTTTAGGGTACAATGAGCAGTTCTTC. Translation: CASSPGTLGYNEQFF.

J is TRBJ2-1 and V is TRBV7-9; 7 nucleotides line up with TRBD2. CDR1 and CDR2 (germline): SEHNR, FQNEAQ (reference sequence). This CDR3 has 18 residues. The V gene end was trimmed by 4 bases and the J gene end by 1 base; junction bases not matched to a gene: 13. As DNA, the CDR3 is TGTGCCAGCAGCTCCCCCCTAATCGGGGGAGGGTCCTACAATGAGCAGTTCTTC. Protein product: CASSSPLIGGGSYNEQFF.